This T cell receptor beta chain was obtained from a study of technical replicates of blood from several donors (TCRdb year 2017). The germline V gene (reference sequence) specifies LNHDA as CDR1 and SQIVND as CDR2. The CDR3 goes from the cysteine to the phenylalanine over 14 residues. Only CDR3 DNA remains: 42 bases, in frame from the first base. V loses 3 bases, J loses 2 bases, and the germline ends lie 11 bases apart. The library was generated by the immunoSEQ multiplex PCR assay. Imported from immuneACCESS, the table was reduced by TCRdb to in-frame sequences with V and J called. These copies leave out some clones; in studies compared against another copy, an unresolved V gene accounts for under half, and the cause of the remainder is not known. The sample profile shows roughly 90,000 clones; approximately 90% of them were found once. Roughly 0.25% of the sample belongs to the ten largest clones.

On this clone itself: What this receptor recognizes is not known. No much larger clone is present one base from it, and per-base qualities are unavailable.

The V and J segments used are TRBV19 and TRBJ2-7, and perhaps TRBD2 as D gene, on 5 matching bases. Sequencing was carried out using T cells isolated from PBMCs. The sequence came from a human donor in good health. The DNA is TGTGCCAGTAGTATCCCCGGGGAAACCTACGAGCAGTACTTC. Translated, it reads CASSIPGETYEQYF.